The present entry profiles one T cell receptor beta chain with its context. This sample was taken from a study of blood T cell repertoires in COVID-19. Study information: The United States, Italy and Spain provided the acute and convalescent COVID-19 samples.

The protocol was immunoSEQ multiplex PCR, while the TCRdb copy is restricted to in-frame clones and leaves out a portion. The sample includes under 550,000 clones, roughly 90% seen only once; the top ten take about 0.91%. Sample: peripheral blood. The TCR comes from a man between 18 and 29 years old with COVID-19, enrolled during active disease.

CDR3 loop: CASSKDSRQYF. CDR3 nucleotides: TGTGCCAGCAGTAAGGACTCGAGGCAGTACTTC. The rearrangement joins TRBV6-2 or TRBV6-3 to TRBJ2-5, with D perhaps TRBD2 (5 bases). This CDR3 region has 11 residues. Germline V gene data show CDR1 as MNHEY and CDR2 as SVGEGT. With 5 bases removed from V and 11 bases from J, the gap between germline ends came to 12 bases.